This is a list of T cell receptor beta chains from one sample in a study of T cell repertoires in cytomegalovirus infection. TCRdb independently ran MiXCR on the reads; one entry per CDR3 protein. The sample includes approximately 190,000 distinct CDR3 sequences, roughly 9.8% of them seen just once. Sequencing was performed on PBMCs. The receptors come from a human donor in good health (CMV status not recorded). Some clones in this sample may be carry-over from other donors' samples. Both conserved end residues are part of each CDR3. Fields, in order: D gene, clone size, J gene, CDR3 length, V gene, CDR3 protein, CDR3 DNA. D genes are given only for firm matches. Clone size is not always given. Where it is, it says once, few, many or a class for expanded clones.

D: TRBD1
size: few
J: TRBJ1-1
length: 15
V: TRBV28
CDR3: CASSTYRGPVTEAFF
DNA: TGTGCCAGCAGTACCTACAGGGGGCCGGTCACTGAAGCTTTCTTT

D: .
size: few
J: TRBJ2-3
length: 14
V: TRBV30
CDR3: CAWSSLGRTDTQYF
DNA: TGTGCCTGGAGTTCTCTAGGACGCACAGATACGCAGTATTTT

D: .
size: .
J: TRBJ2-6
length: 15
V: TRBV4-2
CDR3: CASSPVDSGANVLTF
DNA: TGTGCCAGCAGCCCTGTAGACTCTGGGGCCAACGTCCTGACTTTC

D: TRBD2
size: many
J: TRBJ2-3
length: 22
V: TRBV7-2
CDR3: CASSLTGRGGLAGRGSTDTQYF
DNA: TGTGCCAGCAGCTTAACGGGGCGCGGTGGGCTAGCGGGGAGAGGATCCACAGATACGCAGTATTTT

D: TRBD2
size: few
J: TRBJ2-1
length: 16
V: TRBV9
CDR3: CASSGLMAGGIDEQFF
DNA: TGTGCCAGCAGCGGACTGATGGCGGGAGGGATAGATGAGCAGTTCTTC

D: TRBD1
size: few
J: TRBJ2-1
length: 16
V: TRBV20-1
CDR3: CSAKKTGTGIYNEQFF
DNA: TGCAGTGCAAAGAAAACCGGGACAGGGATCTACAATGAGCAGTTCTTC

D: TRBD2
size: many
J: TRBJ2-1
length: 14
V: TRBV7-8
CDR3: CASSSSGRSNEQFF
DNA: TGTGCCAGCAGCTCTAGCGGGAGGTCGAATGAGCAGTTCTTC

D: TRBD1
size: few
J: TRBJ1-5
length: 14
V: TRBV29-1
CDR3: CSVVQGNGAQPQHF
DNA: TGCAGCGTAGTACAGGGGAATGGGGCTCAGCCCCAGCATTTT

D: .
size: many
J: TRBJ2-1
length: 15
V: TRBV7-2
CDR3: CASSLGANSYNEQFF
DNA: TGTGCCAGCAGCTTAGGGGCTAACTCCTACAATGAGCAGTTCTTC

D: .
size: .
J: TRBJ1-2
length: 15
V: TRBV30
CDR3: CAWSYSRASNYGYTF
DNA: TGTGCCTGGAGTTACTCCAGGGCTTCTAACTATGGCTACACCTTC

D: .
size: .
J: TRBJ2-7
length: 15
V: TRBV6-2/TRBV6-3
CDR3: CASSYFWGRNYEQYF
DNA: TGTGCCAGCAGTTACTTCTGGGGACGGAACTACGAGCAGTACTTC

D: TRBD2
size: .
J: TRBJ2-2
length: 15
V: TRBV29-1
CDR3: CSVSLAGDPGGELFF
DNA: TGCAGCGTTTCACTAGCGGGGGACCCGGGCGGGGAGCTGTTTTTT

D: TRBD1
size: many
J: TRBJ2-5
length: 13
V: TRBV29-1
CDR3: CSVEGQGWETQYF
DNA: TGCAGCGTTGAGGGACAGGGGTGGGAGACCCAGTACTTC

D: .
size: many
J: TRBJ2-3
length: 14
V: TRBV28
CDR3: CASSLANREYTQYF
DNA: TGTGCCAGCAGTTTGGCCAACAGGGAATATACGCAGTATTTT

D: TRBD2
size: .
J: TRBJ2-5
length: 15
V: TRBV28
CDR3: CASSFSGGHLETQYF
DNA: TGTGCCAGCAGTTTTAGCGGGGGGCACCTGGAGACCCAGTACTTC

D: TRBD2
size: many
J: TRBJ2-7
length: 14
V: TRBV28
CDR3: CASSSQRGHYEQYF
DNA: TGTGCCAGCAGTTCCCAGCGGGGGCATTACGAGCAGTACTTC

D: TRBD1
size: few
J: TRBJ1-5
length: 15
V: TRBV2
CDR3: CASSYGTAPNQPQHF
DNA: TGTGCCAGCAGTTACGGGACAGCTCCTAATCAGCCCCAGCATTTT

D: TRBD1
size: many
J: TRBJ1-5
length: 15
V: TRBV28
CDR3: CASSFPDRDNQPQHF
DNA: TGTGCCAGCAGTTTTCCGGACAGGGACAATCAGCCCCAGCATTTT

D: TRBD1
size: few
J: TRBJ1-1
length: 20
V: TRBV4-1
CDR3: CASSQVGTGLSTWMNTEAFF
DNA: TGCGCCAGCAGCCAAGTTGGGACAGGACTCTCTACTTGGATGAACACTGAAGCTTTCTTT

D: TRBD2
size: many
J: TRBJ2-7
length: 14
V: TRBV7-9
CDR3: CASSLGLAGEEQYF
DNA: TGTGCCAGCAGCTTAGGGCTAGCGGGTGAAGAGCAGTACTTC

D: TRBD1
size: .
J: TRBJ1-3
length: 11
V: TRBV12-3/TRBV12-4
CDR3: CASKGAHTIYF
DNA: TGTGCCAGCAAGGGGGCCCACACCATATATTTT

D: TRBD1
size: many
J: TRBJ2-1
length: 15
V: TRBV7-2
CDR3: CASSRDRGDYNEQFF
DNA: TGTGCCAGCAGCAGAGACAGGGGGGATTACAATGAGCAGTTCTTC

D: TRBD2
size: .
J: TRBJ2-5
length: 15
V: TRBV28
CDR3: CASRGAGGSQETQYF
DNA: TGTGCCAGCAGGGGGGCGGGAGGCTCCCAAGAGACCCAGTACTTC

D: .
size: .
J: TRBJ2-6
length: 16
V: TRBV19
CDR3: CASRGPLGSGANVLTF
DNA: TGTGCCAGTAGGGGCCCGTTAGGCTCTGGGGCCAACGTCCTGACTTTC

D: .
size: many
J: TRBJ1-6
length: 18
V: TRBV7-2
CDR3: CASSLEVFLPGLDSPLHF
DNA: TGTGCCAGCAGCTTAGAGGTTTTTTTGCCGGGACTAGATTCACCCCTCCACTTT

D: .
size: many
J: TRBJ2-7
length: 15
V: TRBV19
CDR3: CASNTPGRGRQEQYF
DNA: TGTGCCAGTAACACCCCGGGACGGGGTAGACAAGAGCAGTACTTC

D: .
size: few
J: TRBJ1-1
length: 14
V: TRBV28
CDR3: CASSLIQANTEAFF
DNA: TGTGCCAGCAGTTTAATACAGGCGAACACTGAAGCTTTCTTT

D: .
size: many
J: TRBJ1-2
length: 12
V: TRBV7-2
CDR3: CASSLLNYGYTF
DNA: TGTGCCAGCAGCTTATTAAACTATGGCTACACCTTC

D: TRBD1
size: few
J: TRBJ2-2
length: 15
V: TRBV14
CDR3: CASSQDRGGTGELFF
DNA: TGTGCCAGCAGCCAGGACAGGGGAGGCACCGGGGAGCTGTTTTTT

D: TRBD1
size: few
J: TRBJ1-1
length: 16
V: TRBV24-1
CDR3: CATSPGTVIDGTEAFF
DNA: TGTGCCACCAGTCCCGGGACAGTGATTGACGGCACTGAAGCTTTCTTT

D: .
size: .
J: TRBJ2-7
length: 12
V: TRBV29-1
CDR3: CSPSRTFYEQYF
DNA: TGCAGCCCTTCCAGGACCTTCTACGAGCAGTACTTC

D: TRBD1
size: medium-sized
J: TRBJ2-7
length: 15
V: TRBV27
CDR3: CASRTGQGLVYEQYF
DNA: TGTGCCAGCAGGACGGGACAGGGCCTAGTCTACGAGCAGTACTTC

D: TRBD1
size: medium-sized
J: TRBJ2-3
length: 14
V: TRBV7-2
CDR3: CASTKDRGTDTQYF
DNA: TGTGCCAGCACGAAGGACAGGGGCACAGATACGCAGTATTTT

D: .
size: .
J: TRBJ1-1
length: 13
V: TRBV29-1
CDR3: CSETQGGGTEAFF
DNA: TGCAGCGAAACACAGGGCGGGGGCACTGAAGCTTTCTTT

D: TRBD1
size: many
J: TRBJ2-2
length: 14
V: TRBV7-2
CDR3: CASSPGTGAGELFF
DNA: TGTGCCAGCAGCCCTGGGACAGGCGCCGGGGAGCTGTTTTTT

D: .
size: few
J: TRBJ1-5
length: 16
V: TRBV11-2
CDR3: CASSLDQGRDNQPQHF
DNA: TGTGCCAGCAGCTTAGATCAGGGACGTGACAATCAGCCCCAGCATTTT

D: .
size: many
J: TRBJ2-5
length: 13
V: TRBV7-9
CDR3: CASSLVAQETQYF
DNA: TGTGCCAGCAGCTTAGTAGCTCAAGAGACCCAGTACTTC

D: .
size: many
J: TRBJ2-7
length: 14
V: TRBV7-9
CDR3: CASRGDLAPYEQYF
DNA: TGTGCCAGCAGGGGGGATCTAGCGCCCTACGAGCAGTACTTC

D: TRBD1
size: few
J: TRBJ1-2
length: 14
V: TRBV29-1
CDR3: CSARYMDRPYGYTF
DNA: TGCAGCGCCCGATATATGGACAGGCCCTATGGCTACACCTTC

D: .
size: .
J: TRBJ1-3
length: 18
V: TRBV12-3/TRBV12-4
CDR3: CASSAGTLVGFSGNTIYF
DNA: TGTGCCAGCAGTGCCGGGACTCTAGTGGGCTTTTCTGGAAACACCATATATTTT

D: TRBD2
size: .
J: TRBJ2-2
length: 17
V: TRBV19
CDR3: CASSIGLAGMNTGELFF
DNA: TGTGCCAGTAGTATCGGGCTAGCGGGAATGAACACCGGGGAGCTGTTTTTT

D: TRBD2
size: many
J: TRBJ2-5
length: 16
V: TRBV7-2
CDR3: CASSLTATSGQETQYF
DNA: TGTGCCAGCAGCTTAACCGCGACTAGCGGACAAGAGACCCAGTACTTC

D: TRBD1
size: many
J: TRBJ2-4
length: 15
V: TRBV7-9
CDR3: CASSLRTGSVDIQYF
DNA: TGTGCCAGCAGCCTCCGGACAGGGTCCGTGGACATTCAGTACTTC

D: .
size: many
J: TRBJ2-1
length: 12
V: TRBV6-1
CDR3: CASEGRSNEQFF
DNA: TGTGCCAGCGAAGGGCGTTCCAATGAGCAGTTCTTC

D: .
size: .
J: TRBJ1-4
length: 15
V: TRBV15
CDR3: CATSRRAGVNEKLFF
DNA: TGTGCCACCAGTCGGCGAGCAGGCGTTAATGAAAAACTGTTTTTT

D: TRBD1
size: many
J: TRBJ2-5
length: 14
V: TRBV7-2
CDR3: CASSSQTGSETQYF
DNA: TGTGCCAGCAGCTCCCAGACAGGGTCCGAGACCCAGTACTTC

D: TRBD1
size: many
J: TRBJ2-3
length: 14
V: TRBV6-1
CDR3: CASSTGQDTDTQYF
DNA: TGTGCCAGCAGTACCGGACAGGACACAGATACGCAGTATTTT

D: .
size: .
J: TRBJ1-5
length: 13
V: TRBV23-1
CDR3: CASTPPGNQPQHF
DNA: TGCGCCAGCACCCCTCCGGGGAATCAGCCCCAGCATTTT